Listed below are T cell receptor beta chains from one sample, sequenced in a study of T cell repertoires in cytomegalovirus infection. TCRdb re-derived calls from the reads in MiXCR, one entry per CDR3 protein. The table has about 230,000 distinct CDR3 sequences, approximately 22% seen once; the top ten hold 18%. Sequenced material: CD8+ T cells from PBMCs. These receptors were taken from a human donor in good health (CMV status not recorded). Some clones in this sample may be carry-over from other donors' samples. Each CDR3 is given without its conserved first and last residue. Where a row states a size, it is once, few, many or the class of an expanded clone; other rows omit it.

j_gene,v_gene,abundance,CDR3aa
TRBJ1-4,TRBV7-2,many,ASSLGPAGNEKLF
TRBJ2-7,TRBV29-1,NA,SGRTGSEQY
TRBJ1-1,TRBV18,NA,ASSPIGGLNTEAF
TRBJ2-1,TRBV7-9,many,ASSLEGSSYEQF
TRBJ1-5,TRBV12-3/TRBV12-4,many,ASSSFLSLLNQPQH
TRBJ2-7,TRBV12-3/TRBV12-4,NA,ASSLAGVTHEQY
TRBJ1-1,TRBV19,NA,ATSGGVKPAF
TRBJ2-1,TRBV20-1,NA,SARAPSGSYNEQF
TRBJ2-1,TRBV28,few,ASSYLAGGGIEQF
TRBJ2-1,TRBV7-9,few,ASSFGGSHNEQF
TRBJ2-1,TRBV4-1,NA,ASSLHSSYNEQF
TRBJ1-1,TRBV12-3/TRBV12-4,few,ASSPDRTEAF
TRBJ1-2,TRBV10-3,NA,AISESPGHYGYT
TRBJ1-1,TRBV19,many,ASSTLSTEAF
TRBJ1-2,TRBV19,NA,ASTEEGNTAFYGYT
TRBJ1-2,TRBV29-1,NA,SVGWGKGGYT
TRBJ1-6,TRBV28,few,ASSFSATANSPLH
TRBJ1-2,TRBV7-2,many,ASSYRGQGAYGYT
TRBJ2-1,TRBV28,NA,ASTHRVPDRAYNEQF
TRBJ2-3,TRBV7-6,NA,ASSLYRVPDTQY
TRBJ1-1,TRBV14,NA,ASSQDGPRTPEAF
TRBJ2-5,TRBV29-1,NA,SVEVGTGFQETQY